This T cell receptor beta chain is drawn from a study of T cell clonality in common variable immunodeficiency. This clone turned up a few times. Its antigen is unidentified. Sequencing was performed with immunoSEQ multiplex PCR; in TCRdb, only in-frame clones are kept and a portion is missing. The sample is made up of about 52,000 clones, none counted only once. Study-wide results and limits: T cell subpopulation sequencing would be needed to explain CVID clonality. TCRbeta clonality was increased in CVID versus healthy controls. Shared TCRbeta clones were fewer between CVID subjects than controls. Common variable immunodeficiency TCR beta sequences reportedly had fewer deletions and N-nucleotide insertions.

What was sequenced was peripheral blood mononuclear cells. This receptor was identified in a person aged 18 to 75 in good health.

Here the CDR3 reads CASSPVRSTDTQYF. The CDR3 bases that were read are TGTGCCAGCAGCCCCGTCCGGAGCACAGATACG. This rearrangement joins TRBV7-9 to TRBJ2-3; D not resolved. The read terminates 3 residues ahead of where the CDR3 ends, so the germline J gene completes it. The CDR3 sequence is 14 residues long. Germline CDR1 SEHNR, CDR2 FQNEAQ (reference sequence). V was shortened by 5 bases and J by 0 bases, with 9 bases between the two germline ends.